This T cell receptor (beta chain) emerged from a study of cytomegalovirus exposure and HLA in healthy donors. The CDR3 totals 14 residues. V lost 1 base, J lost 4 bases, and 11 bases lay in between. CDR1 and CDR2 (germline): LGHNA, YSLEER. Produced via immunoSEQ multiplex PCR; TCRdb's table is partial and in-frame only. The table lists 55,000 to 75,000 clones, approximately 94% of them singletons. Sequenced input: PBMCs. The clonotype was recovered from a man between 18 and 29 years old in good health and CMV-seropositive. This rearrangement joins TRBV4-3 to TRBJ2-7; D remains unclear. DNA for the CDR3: TGCGCCAGCAGCCAAGTAGGAGACGGTTACGAGCAGTACTTC. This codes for CASSQVGDGYEQYF.